The entry that follows covers one T cell receptor (beta chain) sequence. The entry originates in a study of CD8+ T cells in alopecia areata. On the study more broadly: In an open-label trial, patients got 5 to 10 mg tofacitinib twice daily.

V shed 3 bases and J 5 bases; nucleotides not matched to a gene: 8. This CDR3 spans 15 amino acids. Germline CDR1 is SGHNT and CDR2 is YYREEE (reference sequence). RNA was extracted and reverse transcribed into cDNA as the sequencing template. Assay used: immunoSEQ multiplex PCR; TCRdb lists only in-frame clones, some missing. The sample holds about 150,000 clones, less than 70% seen once. Treatment of the sample: oral pan-JAK inhibitor, 5-10 mg twice daily. This sequence originates from a human donor with alopecia areata. The sequences come from CD4+ T cells sorted from blood, collected at week 4, from a patient treated with tofacitinib. The chain joins TRBV5-4 to TRBJ1-1; TRBD1 agrees at 9 bases. The CDR3 spells CASSSEQGAGTEAFF. The CDR3 DNA is TGTGCCAGCAGCTCCGAACAGGGGGCAGGAACTGAAGCTTTCTTT.